This TCR beta chain appears in the sequencing data of a study of T cells in Graves' hyperthyroidism and ophthalmopathy. Study-wide points: A model of 13 V-J features distinguished ophthalmopathy from stable hyperthyroidism. Ophthalmopathy was identified by the model a median 6.5 months ahead of onset.

Authors of the study amplified TCR beta CDR3 regions from RNA transcripts. The primer set for the first-round RT-PCR of the TCR CDR3 was HTBI. In TCRdb, the multiplex PCR reads were re-called with MiXCR into one record per CDR3 protein. The sample holds a few hundred thousand distinct CDR3 sequences, around 16% seen once. As for this clonotype: The antigen remains undetermined.

V lost 0 bases, J lost 3 bases, and 10 bases lay in between. CDR1 is SGDLS, CDR2 YYNGEE, per germline. The CDR3 is 14 amino acids. Sequencing input: blood. The chain has TRBV9 and TRBJ2-7; a weak D match, TRBD2 (5 bases). The clonotype was recovered from a woman aged 25 to 45 with Graves' hyperthyroidism. The CDR3 nucleotides are TGTGCCAGCAGCGTAGCACCGGGGATCTACGAGCAGTACTTC. Translated, it gives CASSVAPGIYEQYF.